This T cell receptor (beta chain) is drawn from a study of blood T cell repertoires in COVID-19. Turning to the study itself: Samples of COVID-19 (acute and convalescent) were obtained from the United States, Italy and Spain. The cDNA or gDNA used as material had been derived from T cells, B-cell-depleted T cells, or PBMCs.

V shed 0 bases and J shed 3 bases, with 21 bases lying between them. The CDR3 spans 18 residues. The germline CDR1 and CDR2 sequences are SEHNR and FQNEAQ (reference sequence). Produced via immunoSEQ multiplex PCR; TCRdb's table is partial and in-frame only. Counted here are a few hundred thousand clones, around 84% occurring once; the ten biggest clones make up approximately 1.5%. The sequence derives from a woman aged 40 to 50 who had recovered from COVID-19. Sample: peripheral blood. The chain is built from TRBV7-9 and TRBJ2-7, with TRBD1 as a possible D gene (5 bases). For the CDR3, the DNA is TGTGCCAGCAGCTTAGCGATATTGGGGCAGAGCAACCTCTACGAGCAGTACTTC. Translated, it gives CASSLAILGQSNLYEQYF. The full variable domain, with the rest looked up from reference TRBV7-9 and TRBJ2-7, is DTGVSQNPRHKITKRGQNVTFRCDPISEHNRLYWYRQTLGQGPEFLTYFQNEAQLEKSRLLSDRFSAERPKGSFSTLEIQRTEQGDSAMYLCASSLAILGQSNLYEQYFGPGTRLTVT.